Presented here are 15 T cell receptor beta chains from one specimen sequenced in a study of CD8 T cells in ankylosing spondylitis (dated by TCRdb to 2015 to 2018). Libraries were built with 5' RACE. The sequencing machine was an Illumina HiSeq 2500. TCRdb reprocessed the public reads (quality trimming at Q25 with fastp, clone calling with MiXCR) and kept in-frame beta chains. Rows with one shared CDR3 protein collapse into an entry with the most common genes and DNA. The sample table contains around 390,000 distinct CDR3 sequences; only one count was recorded for around 20% of them. Of the sample, roughly 16% is held by the ten largest clones. No antigen has been identified for these receptors. Broad study findings and their caveats: Blood from ankylosing spondylitis patients appeared to be characterized by a TCR beta motif made up of under ten highly homologous amino acid variants.

The sample comprised blood, either unsorted or a sorted T cell fraction (not recorded which). All receptors derive from a male donor with ankylosing spondylitis.

The V call is TRBV7-9, the J call TRBJ2-1, with D perhaps TRBD2 (6 bases). Between the trimmed V and J ends, which lost 4 bases and 6 bases, there was a span of 13 bases. The CDR3 covers 14 residues. Germline V gene data show CDR1 as SEHNR and CDR2 as FQNEAQ (reference sequence). DNA for the CDR3: TGTGCCAGCAGCTCGACTAGACAGCCCAATGAGCAGTTCTTC. This gives the protein CASSSTRQPNEQFF.

This clonotype was found a few times. This chain uses TRBV20-1 with TRBJ2-3; tentative D call: TRBD2 (6 bases). CDR1 and CDR2 from the germline V gene are DFQATT and SNEGSKA (reference sequence). Trimming shortened V by 3 bases and J by 0 bases, and 10 bases separated the two germline ends. The CDR3 spans 14 residues. CDR3 region: CSASGGISTDTQYF. The CDR3 nucleotides are TGCAGTGCTAGTGGCGGGATCAGCACAGATACGCAGTATTTT.

Comments on this clonotype: Possible read error: a much larger clone is one base away. The chain joins TRBV7-2 to TRBJ2-1; TRBD1 might be the D (5 bases). Germline V gene lookup returns CDR1 SGHTA and CDR2 FQGNSA. The CDR3 consists of 15 residues. The CDR3 DNA sequence: TGTGCCAGCAGCTTAAGGCAGGGATCCTACGATGAGCAGTTCTTC. This codes for CASSLRQGSYDEQFF.

In its sample, this clonotype was seen a few times. The V gene is TRBV20-1, the J gene TRBJ2-7; 13 bases fit TRBD2. Looked up from germline, CDR1 is DFQATT and CDR2 is SNEGSKA (reference sequence). The CDR3 sequence is 15 residues long. The J segment lost 2 bases and the V segment lost 6 bases, leaving 7 bases of the junction unmatched. CDR3 residues: CSAYSGTSGTYEQYF. The CDR3 DNA reads TGCAGTGCCTACTCCGGGACTAGCGGGACCTACGAGCAGTACTTC.

The sample holds a few counts of this clonotype. This chain connects TRBV5-1 to TRBJ2-5; TRBD2 matches 10 bases. The CDR3 has 15 residues. Germline V gives CDR1 SGHRS, CDR2 YFSETQ. Trimming cost V 0 bases and J 2 bases; bases outside gene matches: 1. CDR3 sequence (DNA): TGCGCCAGCAGCTTGGTTAGCGGGAGGCAAGAGACCCAGTACTTC. Protein sequence: CASSLVSGRQETQYF.

This clonotype was seen more than once but under ten times. The CDR3 sequence: CASSLAWQGRDTQYF. CDR3 nucleotides: TGCGCCAGCAGCTTGGCCTGGCAGGGAAGAGATACGCAGTATTTT. The chain couples TRBV5-1 to TRBJ2-3, with D maybe TRBD1 (5 bases). CDR3 length: 15 amino acids. V gave up 0 bases and J gave up 5 bases, with 13 bases separating them. Germline CDR1 and CDR2: SGHRS and YFSETQ.

The rearrangement links TRBV5-1 to TRBJ2-3, with TRBD2 as a possible D gene (6 bases). CDR1 SGHRS and CDR2 YFSETQ come from the germline V gene. Trimming removed 3 bases at V and 1 base at J, with 15 bases between. The CDR3 spans 16 residues. Here the CDR3 DNA reads TGCGCCAGCAGCTCACGACTAGAGTCCCGCACAGATACGCAGTATTTT. As protein: CASSSRLESRTDTQYF.

This clonotype was seen more than once but under ten times. The genes are TRBV5-4 and TRBJ2-1; no reliable D call. The V end lost 1 base, the J end lost 0 bases, and 5 bases lay between the germline ends. Germline assignment: CDR1 SGHNT and CDR2 YYREEE (reference sequence). CDR3 length: 14 amino acids. CDR3 bases: TGTGCCAGCAGCTTGCCATACTCCTACAATGAGCAGTTCTTC. It translates to CASSLPYSYNEQFF.

J is TRBJ2-5 and V is TRBV14; 8 nucleotides align to TRBD1. With V trimmed by 4 bases and J by 7 bases, 14 bases remained unmatched. In germline, CDR1 is SGHDN, CDR2 FVKESK. This CDR3 has 16 residues. CDR3 in DNA: TGTGCCAGCAGCCGGTCAGGGGGCCGAGGGACAAGGACCCAGTACTTC. Encoded protein: CASSRSGGRGTRTQYF.

This clonotype appeared a few times. The chain has TRBV5-1 and TRBJ2-1, with 12 bases lining up with TRBD1. J lost 7 bases, V lost 4 bases, and 3 bases had no gene match. Germline lookup yields CDR1 SGHRS and CDR2 YFSETQ. The CDR3 sequence is 14 residues long. In nucleotides, the CDR3 is TGCGCCAGCAGCCCGGGACAGGGGGCGAATGAGCAGTTCTTC. This sequence encodes CASSPGQGANEQFF.

This clonotype showed up just a few times. CDR3 DNA: TGCAGTGCGAGGACAGACACAGATACGCAGTATTTT. The encoded protein is CSARTDTDTQYF. This rearrangement joins TRBV20-1 to TRBJ2-3, with TRBD1 as a possible D gene (6 bases). The CDR3 has 12 residues. Per the germline V gene, CDR1 is DFQATT and CDR2 is SNEGSKA (reference sequence). Trimming took 6 bases from V and 2 from J, leaving 9 bases between them.

The genes are TRBV20-1 and TRBJ2-7; D gene uncertain. V lost 1 base to trimming and J lost 7 bases, with 11 bases between them. This CDR3 region has 12 residues. Germline CDR1 is DFQATT and CDR2 is SNEGSKA (reference sequence). The CDR3 coding sequence is TGCAGTGCTAGAGGCCGCTTTGAGGAGCAGTACTTC. As protein: CSARGRFEEQYF.

This sequence joins TRBV5-1 and TRBJ2-7; 7 bases agree with TRBD2. The CDR3 spans 16 residues. Germline CDR1 SGHRS, CDR2 YFSETQ. V shed 0 bases, J shed 1 base, and the junction held 7 bases outside the gene matches. CDR3 sequence reads: CASSLGLARGSYEQYF. CDR3 nucleotides: TGCGCCAGCAGCTTGGGACTAGCACGGGGTTCCTACGAGCAGTACTTC. Drawing the rest from reference TRBV5-1 and TRBJ2-7, the complete variable domain is KAGVTQTPRYLIKTRGQQVTLSCSPISGHRSVSWYQQTPGQGLQFLFEYFSETQRNKGNFPGRFSGRQFSNSRSEMNVSTLELGDSALYLCASSLGLARGSYEQYFGPGTRLTVT.

This clonotype was seen a handful of times. The V and J genes are TRBV9 and TRBJ2-1; D uncertain. This CDR3 has 15 amino acids. Trimming left V 2 bases short and J 4 bases short, with 13 bases between. Germline lookup yields CDR1 SGDLS and CDR2 YYNGEE. CDR3 nucleotides: TGTGCCAGCAGCGTCAGAGGCGACACTTACAATGAGCAGTTCTTC. This sequence encodes CASSVRGDTYNEQFF. The entire variable domain, with the rest obtained from reference TRBV9 and TRBJ2-1, is as follows: DSGVTQTPKHLITATGQRVTLRCSPRSGDLSVYWYQQSLDQGLQFLIQYYNGEERAKGNILERFSAQQFPDLHSELNLSSLELGDSALYFCASSVRGDTYNEQFFGPGTRLTVL.

This clonotype was seen only a few times. The rearrangement links TRBV29-1 to TRBJ2-3; 8 bases line up with TRBD2. The CDR3 is 13 amino acids. Germline V gives CDR1 SQVTM, CDR2 ANQGSEA. V lost 3 bases and J lost 2; bases outside the gene matches: 1. The CDR3 DNA sequence: TGCAGCGTTGACGGGAGGGCCACAGATACGCAGTATTTT. Its protein is CSVDGRATDTQYF.